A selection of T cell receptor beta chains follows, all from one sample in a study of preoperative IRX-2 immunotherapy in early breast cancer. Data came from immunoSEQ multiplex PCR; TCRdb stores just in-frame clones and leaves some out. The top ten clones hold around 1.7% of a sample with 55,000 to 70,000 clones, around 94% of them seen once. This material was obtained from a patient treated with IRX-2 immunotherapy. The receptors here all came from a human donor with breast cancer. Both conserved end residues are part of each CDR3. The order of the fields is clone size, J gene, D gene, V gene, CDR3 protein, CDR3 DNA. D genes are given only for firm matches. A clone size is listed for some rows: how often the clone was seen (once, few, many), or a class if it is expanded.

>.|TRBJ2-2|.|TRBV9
CASSSRSNTGELFF
TGTGCCAGCAGCTCCCGGTCCAACACCGGGGAGCTGTTTTTT
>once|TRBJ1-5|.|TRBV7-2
CASSSEGYQPQHF
TGTGCCAGCAGCTCTGAAGGGTATCAGCCCCAGCATTTT
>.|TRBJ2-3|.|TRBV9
CASSVAGQELDTQYF
TGTGCCAGCAGCGTAGCAGGGCAAGAATTAGATACGCAGTATTTT
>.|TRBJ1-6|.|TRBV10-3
CAISESGGARDNSPLHF
TGTGCCATCAGTGAGTCTGGAGGGGCTCGGGATAATTCACCCCTCCACTTT
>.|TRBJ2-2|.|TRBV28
CASSLKAFLNTGELFF
TGTGCCAGCAGTTTAAAGGCATTCTTGAACACCGGGGAGCTGTTTTTT
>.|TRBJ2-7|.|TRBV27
CASSLAGTYEQYF
TGTGCCAGCAGTTTGGCAGGAACCTACGAGCAGTACTTC
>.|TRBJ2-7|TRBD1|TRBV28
CASTHGQGSHEQYF
TGTGCCAGCACCCACGGACAGGGTTCCCACGAGCAGTACTTC
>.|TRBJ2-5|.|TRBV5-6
CASSFGVTILAQYF
.
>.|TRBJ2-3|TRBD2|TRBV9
CASSGPLAGGVDTQYF
TGTGCCAGCAGCGGTCCCCTAGCGGGAGGGGTAGATACGCAGTATTTT
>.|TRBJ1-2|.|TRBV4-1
CASSQDGGGNYGYTF
TGCGCCAGCAGCCAAGATGGTGGGGGGAACTATGGCTACACCTTC
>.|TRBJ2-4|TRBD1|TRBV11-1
CASSSGGAGSNIQYF
TGTGCCAGCAGCTCAGGGGGCGCAGGGTCAAACATTCAGTACTTC
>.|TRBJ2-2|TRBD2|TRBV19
CATASGSNTGELFF
TGTGCCACTGCTAGCGGTTCGAACACCGGGGAGCTGTTTTTT
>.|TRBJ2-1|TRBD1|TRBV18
CASSPGTGSYNEQFF
TGTGCCAGCTCACCAGGGACAGGTTCCTACAATGAGCAGTTCTTC
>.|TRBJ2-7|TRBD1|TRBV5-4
CASSPLTGSYEQYF
TGTGCCAGCAGCCCCCTGACAGGGAGCTACGAGCAGTACTTC
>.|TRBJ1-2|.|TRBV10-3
CAISDRGDDGYTF
TGTGCCATCAGTGACAGGGGAGACGATGGCTACACCTTC
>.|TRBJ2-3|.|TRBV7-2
CASSFMGDPNTDTQYF
TGTGCCAGCAGCTTCATGGGGGACCCTAACACAGATACGCAGTATTTT
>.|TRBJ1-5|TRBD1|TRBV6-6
CAGGTGTRDQPQHF
TGTGCCGGGGGGACAGGGACGAGGGATCAGCCCCAGCATTTT
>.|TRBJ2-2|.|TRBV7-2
CASSLDPGPNTGELFF
TGTGCCAGCAGCTTAGATCCGGGGCCGAACACCGGGGAGCTGTTTTTT
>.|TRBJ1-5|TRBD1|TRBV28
CASNRDRGFYQPQHF
TGTGCCAGCAATCGGGACAGGGGGTTCTACCAGCCCCAGCATTTT
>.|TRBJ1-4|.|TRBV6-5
CASSYSTSRGEKLFF
TGTGCCAGCAGTTACTCGACCTCAAGAGGTGAAAAACTGTTTTTT
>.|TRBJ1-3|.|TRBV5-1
CASSSEGTGSGNTIYF
TGCGCCAGCAGCTCGGAGGGTACAGGGTCTGGAAACACCATATATTTT
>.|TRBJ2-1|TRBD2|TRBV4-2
CASSLAGGPSEQFF
TGTGCCAGCAGTCTAGCGGGAGGGCCCAGTGAGCAGTTCTTC
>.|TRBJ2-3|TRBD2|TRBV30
CAWTLGLAPSTDTQYF
TGTGCCTGGACTCTCGGACTAGCGCCTAGCACAGATACGCAGTATTTT
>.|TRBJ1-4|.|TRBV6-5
CASSYSGGAGEKLFF
TGTGCCAGCAGTTACAGTGGGGGGGCGGGGGAAAAACTGTTTTTT
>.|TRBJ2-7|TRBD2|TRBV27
CASSPRGLAGLYEQYF
TGTGCCAGCAGTCCAAGGGGACTAGCGGGACTCTACGAGCAGTACTTC
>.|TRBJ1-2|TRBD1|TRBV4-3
CASSLGSGTGGRGYTF
TGCGCCAGCAGCCTGGGCTCCGGGACAGGGGGCCGCGGCTACACCTTC
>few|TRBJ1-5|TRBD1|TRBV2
CASSLDRGGDQPQHF
TGTGCCAGCAGCCTGGACAGGGGTGGGGATCAGCCCCAGCATTTT
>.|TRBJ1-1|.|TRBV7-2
CASSFAGNLVEAFF
TGTGCCAGCAGCTTCGCAGGGAACCTAGTTGAAGCTTTCTTT
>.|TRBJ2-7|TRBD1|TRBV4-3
CASSPGQGVNKQYF
TGCGCCAGCAGCCCGGGACAGGGGGTCAACAAGCAGTACTTC
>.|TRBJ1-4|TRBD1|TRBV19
CASRDRTATNEKLFF
TGTGCCAGTCGGGACAGGACTGCAACTAATGAAAAACTGTTTTTT
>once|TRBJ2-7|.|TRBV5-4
CASSLRLGQGGSYEQYF
TGTGCCAGCAGCTTGCGGCTTGGACAGGGAGGGTCCTACGAGCAGTACTTC
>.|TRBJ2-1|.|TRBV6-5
CASSSESYNEQFF
TGTGCCAGCAGCTCGGAGTCCTACAATGAGCAGTTCTTC
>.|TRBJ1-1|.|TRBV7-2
CASSSSQGIEAFF
TGTGCCAGCAGCTCAAGCCAGGGGATTGAAGCTTTCTTT
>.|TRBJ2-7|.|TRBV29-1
CSVPGGAGPERQYF
TGCAGCGTTCCAGGGGGGGCGGGACCGGAGCGGCAGTACTTC
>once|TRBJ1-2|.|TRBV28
CASIAPPGRGYGYTF
TGTGCCAGCATTGCTCCACCAGGCAGAGGCTATGGCTACACCTTC
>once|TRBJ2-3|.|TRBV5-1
CASSFGGEDTQYF
TGCGCCAGCAGCTTCGGGGGAGAAGATACGCAGTATTTT
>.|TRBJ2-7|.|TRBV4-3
CASSHRAQGSYEQYF
TGCGCCAGCAGCCACCGGGCGCAGGGATCCTACGAGCAGTACTTC
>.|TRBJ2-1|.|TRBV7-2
CASSPMAGLGLGDEQFF
TGTGCCAGCAGCCCTATGGCGGGATTGGGGCTAGGAGATGAGCAGTTCTTC
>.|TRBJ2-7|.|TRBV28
CASSLRREQYF
TGTGCCAGCAGTTTACGCCGCGAGCAGTACTTC
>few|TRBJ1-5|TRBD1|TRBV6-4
CASSGSDRLINQPQHF
TGTGCCAGCAGTGGTTCGGACAGGCTGATCAATCAGCCCCAGCATTTT
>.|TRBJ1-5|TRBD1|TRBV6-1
CASIGTGNQPQHF
TGTGCCAGCATAGGGACAGGTAATCAGCCCCAGCATTTT
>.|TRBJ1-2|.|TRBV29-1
CSVDPGSYGYTF
TGCAGCGTTGATCCTGGAAGCTATGGCTACACCTTC
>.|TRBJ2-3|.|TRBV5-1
CASSLAALRQVPIYNTQYF
TGCGCCAGCAGCTTGGCCGCCCTCCGGCAGGTCCCCATATATAATACGCAGTATTTT
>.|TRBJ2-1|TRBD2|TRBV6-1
CASLNSGAYNEQFF
TGTGCCAGCTTGAATAGCGGGGCCTACAATGAGCAGTTCTTC
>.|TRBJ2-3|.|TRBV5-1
CASSGQITDTQYF
TGCGCCAGCAGCGGACAGATCACAGATACGCAGTATTTT
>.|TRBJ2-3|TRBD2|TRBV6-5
CAAGWGEGSADTQYF
TGTGCCGCCGGGTGGGGGGAGGGAAGCGCAGATACGCAGTATTTT
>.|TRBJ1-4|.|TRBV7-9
CASSPLLAARREKLFF
TGTGCCAGCAGCCCTCTTTTGGCGGCCCGGCGGGAAAAACTGTTTTTT
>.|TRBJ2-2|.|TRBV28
CASSFVGTHTGELFF
TGTGCCAGCAGTTTTGTGGGGACCCACACCGGGGAGCTGTTTTTT
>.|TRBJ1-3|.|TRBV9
CASSVGRFSGNTIYF
TGTGCCAGCAGCGTAGGCAGGTTCTCTGGAAACACCATATATTTT
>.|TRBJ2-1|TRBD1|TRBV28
CASLNHRGQIF
TGTGCCAGCTTAAACCACAGGGGGCAAATCTTC
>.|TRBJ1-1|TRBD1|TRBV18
CASSPRTGASNTEAFF
TGTGCCAGCTCCCCCCGGACAGGGGCATCTAACACTGAAGCTTTCTTT
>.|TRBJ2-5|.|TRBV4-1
CASSQGTIFYF
TGCGCCAGCAGCCAAGGTACAATTTTCTACTTC